This T cell receptor (beta chain) was obtained from a study of shared T cell receptors in the human thymus. The protocol was immunoSEQ multiplex PCR, while the TCRdb copy is restricted to in-frame clones and leaves out a portion. The table has hundreds of thousands of clones, around 87% seen once. This CDR3 comprises 19 residues. Per the germline V gene, CDR1 is MDHEN and CDR2 is SYDVKM. Between the trimmed V and J ends, which lost 6 bases and 3 bases, there was a span of 27 bases. These data were also reused for a study on human thymus T cells. That paper notes: Infants, healthy and Finnish, who were having corrective surgery for congenital heart defects served as donors. Resections from corrective heart surgery supplied the thymus tissue. Thymic and blood repertoires seemed to show skewed V and J gene use. Unrelated individuals were reported by related research to share highly overlapping thymic repertoires.

The rearrangement uses TRBV28 and TRBJ2-4; D might be TRBD2 (6 bases). Sample: thymocytes. This receptor was obtained from a boy under three years old with a congenital heart defect. CDR3 DNA: TGTGCCAGCAGCCGAGGGAACTCCCGGGCGGGGTACGGCAAAAACATTCAGTACTTC. This translates into CASSRGNSRAGYGKNIQYF.